The 26 T cell receptor beta chains presented below share a single source sample, sequenced in a study of technical replicates of blood from a few donors. The assay was immunoSEQ multiplex PCR, and TCRdb's table has in-frame clones only and misses some. This repertoire shows about 84,000 clones, 90% to 95% found once; its top ten account for about 0.26%. The sequencing sample was made of T cells isolated from PBMCs. Receptor source: a human donor in good health.

The genes are TRBV6-5 and TRBJ2-7; 12 nucleotides line up with TRBD2. The CDR3 spans 16 residues. CDR1 and CDR2 from the germline V gene are MNHEY and SVGAGI. V was clipped by 4 bases and J by 3 bases; unmatched bases: 7. CDR3 nucleotides: TGTGCCAGCAGTTCCGGGACTAGCGGGTCAGTCTACGAGCAGTACTTC. Residues: CASSSGTSGSVYEQYF.

This sequence joins TRBV5-1 and TRBJ2-5; TRBD2 matches at 8 bases. This CDR3 contains 16 residues. Germline CDR1 SGHRS, CDR2 YFSETQ. The V and J ends lost 4 bases and 2 bases, in that order; junction bases with no gene match: 10. The chain's CDR3 is CASSPGAGVGQETQYF. CDR3 coding DNA: TGCGCCAGCAGCCCGGGAGCGGGAGTGGGGCAAGAGACCCAGTACTTC. The complete variable domain, with remaining parts taken from reference TRBV5-1 and TRBJ2-5, reads KAGVTQTPRYLIKTRGQQVTLSCSPISGHRSVSWYQQTPGQGLQFLFEYFSETQRNKGNFPGRFSGRQFSNSRSEMNVSTLELGDSALYLCASSPGAGVGQETQYFGPGTRLLVL.

The rearrangement joins TRBV7-2 to TRBJ2-3, with 7 bases that match TRBD2. There are 15 residues in the CDR3. V trimming: 1 base; J trimming: 4 bases; junction bases outside the gene matches: 5. The germline gives CDR1 SGHTA, CDR2 FQGNSA. CDR3 sequence: CASSLVPGLADTQYF. The DNA for the CDR3 is TGTGCCAGCAGCTTAGTCCCAGGACTAGCAGATACGCAGTATTTT.

J is TRBJ2-1 and V is TRBV14; 10 bases match TRBD2. This CDR3 is built from 16 residues. J was trimmed by 6 bases and V by 1 base; bases with no gene match: 6. Per the germline V gene, CDR1 is SGHDN and CDR2 is FVKESK. The chain's CDR3 is CASSQGAGGPPNEQFF. The CDR3 DNA is TGTGCCAGCAGCCAAGGAGCGGGAGGGCCTCCCAATGAGCAGTTCTTC.

The chain is built from TRBV5-1 and TRBJ1-4, with D perhaps matching TRBD1 (5 bases). This CDR3 comprises 17 residues. Trimming shortened V by 1 base and J by 3 bases, and 16 bases separated the two germline ends. Germline V gene sequence: CDR1 SGHRS, CDR2 YFSETQ. DNA of the CDR3: TGCGCCAGCAGCTTGTTAGGATTAGGGGCCTCTAATGAAAAACTGTTTTTT. Amino acid sequence: CASSLLGLGASNEKLFF.

This chain joins TRBV2 and TRBJ1-4; weak D call: TRBD1 (5 bases). Trimming cost V 6 bases and J 5 bases, with 16 bases left between them. Germline V gene data show CDR1 as SNHLY and CDR2 as FYNNEI. CDR3 length: 15 amino acids. CDR3 amino acids: CASRLRSGGNEKLFF. CDR3 DNA: TGTGCCAGCAGGCTACGCTCGGGGGGGAATGAAAAACTGTTTTTT.

This chain joins TRBV6-1 and TRBJ2-6; unclear D gene. Trimming took off 4 bases at V and 0 bases at J, with 7 bases between the two ends. CDR3 length: 15 residues. Germline values: CDR1 MNHNS, CDR2 SASEGT. CDR3 nucleotide sequence: TGTGCCAGCAGTGTCTCCCTCTCTGGGGCCAACGTCCTGACTTTC. As protein: CASSVSLSGANVLTF.

This chain joins TRBV27 and TRBJ1-3; no clear D gene. The V gene's germline CDR1 is MNHEY and CDR2 SMNVEV (reference sequence). The CDR3 spans 13 residues. V shed 3 bases and J shed 4 bases, with 7 bases lying between them. In nucleotides, the CDR3 is TGTGCCAGCAGTTTGCGGTCCGGAAACACCATATATTTT. Translated, it gives CASSLRSGNTIYF.

J is TRBJ2-1 and V is TRBV4-1; 7 nucleotides align to TRBD1. V lost 3 bases and J lost 7; bases outside the gene matches: 3. This CDR3 comprises 13 residues. Germline V gene data show CDR1 as MGHRA and CDR2 as YSYEKL. DNA for the CDR3: TGCGCCAGCAGCCATATACAGGGGAATGAGCAGTTCTTC. It encodes CASSHIQGNEQFF.

The chain couples TRBV18 to TRBJ1-2, with 8 bases that match TRBD1. V was clipped by 3 bases and J by 8 bases; unmatched bases: 11. CDR1 and CDR2 (germline): KGHSH, LQKENI. The CDR3 consists of 15 residues. CDR3 bases: TGTGCCAGCTCACCCACCCCGGACAGGGTAGAAGGCTACACCTTC. Translated, it gives CASSPTPDRVEGYTF.

The rearrangement uses TRBV6-1 and TRBJ2-7; D is perhaps TRBD2 (6 bases). The V gene's germline CDR1 is MNHNS and CDR2 SASEGT. The CDR3 length is 12 residues. Trimming removed 3 bases at V and 5 bases at J, with 8 bases between. The CDR3 region has the DNA TGTGCCAGCAGTGATGGGGGGAACGAGCAGTACTTC. This translates into CASSDGGNEQYF.

This chain links TRBV15 with TRBJ1-2; 7 bases match TRBD1. The J segment lost 4 bases and the V segment lost 0 bases, leaving 17 bases of the junction unmatched. The CDR3 sequence is 19 residues long. Germline CDR1 is LNHNV and CDR2 is YYDKDF (reference sequence). The CDR3 sequence: CATSRDRETSGGQGYGYTF. The CDR3 coding sequence is TGTGCCACCAGCAGAGATAGAGAGACTTCAGGGGGACAAGGCTATGGCTACACCTTC.

V and J are TRBV2 and TRBJ1-2, with 7 bases that match TRBD1. Germline V gene lookup returns CDR1 SNHLY and CDR2 FYNNEI. J was trimmed by 2 bases and V by 7 bases; bases with no gene match: 16. This CDR3 contains 17 residues. In nucleotides, the CDR3 is TGTGCCAGCATAAAATTAGCACAGGGGCCAGGGAACTATGGCTACACCTTC. The encoded protein is CASIKLAQGPGNYGYTF. Based on the CDR3 plus reference TRBV2 and TRBJ1-2, the full variable domain is EPEVTQTPSHQVTQMGQEVILRCVPISNHLYFYWYRQILGQKVEFLVSFYNNEISEKSEIFDDQFSVERPDGSNFTLKIRSTKLEDSAMYFCASIKLAQGPGNYGYTFGSGTRLTVV.

The rearrangement links TRBV7-9 to TRBJ1-2; 8 nucleotides match TRBD1. Germline V gene sequence: CDR1 SEHNR, CDR2 FQNEAQ (reference sequence). Trimming removed 2 bases from V and 7 bases from J; junction bases left unmatched: 18. This CDR3 contains 18 residues. CDR3 protein: CASSLWSGAGGNRSGYTF. The CDR3 nucleotides are TGTGCCAGCAGCTTATGGTCTGGGGCAGGGGGCAATCGGAGTGGCTACACCTTC.

This sequence joins TRBV4-1 and TRBJ2-1, with 11 positions matching TRBD2. Trimming at V came to 4 bases and at J to 10 bases, leaving 12 bases not matched to a gene. The germline CDR1 and CDR2 sequences are MGHRA and YSYEKL. The CDR3 has 16 residues. DNA for the CDR3: TGCGCCAGCAGCCGCATAGCGGGAGGGCCAAAGAAAGAGCAGTTCTTC. Protein: CASSRIAGGPKKEQFF.

This clone was seen once. This CDR3 is CASSSSFLGQGRSNEKLFF. The CDR3 region has the DNA TGTGCCAGCAGTTCTAGTTTCCTCGGACAGGGGAGGTCCAATGAAAAACTGTTTTTT. This rearrangement joins TRBV28 to TRBJ1-4; 9 bases agree with TRBD1. CDR3 length: 19 amino acids. V shed 4 bases and J 5 bases; nucleotides not matched to a gene: 17. The germline V gene encodes CDR1 MDHEN and CDR2 SYDVKM.

This rearrangement joins TRBV7-9 to TRBJ1-2; D is perhaps TRBD1 (5 bases). CDR1 and CDR2 from the germline V gene are SEHNR and FQNEAQ (reference sequence). The CDR3 has 14 residues. Between the trimmed V and J ends, which lost 1 base and 7 bases, there was a span of 13 bases. CDR3 residues: CASSLVPREGGYTF. The CDR3 bases are TGTGCCAGCAGCTTAGTACCCAGGGAAGGTGGCTACACCTTC.

The gene calls are TRBV7-9 and TRBJ2-7; D perhaps matches TRBD1 (5 bases). CDR3 size: 15 residues. The germline CDR1 and CDR2 sequences are SEHNR and FQNEAQ (reference sequence). Trimming stripped 4 bases from V and 3 bases from J, with 16 bases between. CDR3 sequence (DNA): TGTGCCAGCAGCTCTACCACGACAGCGTACTACGAGCAGTACTTC. Translated: CASSSTTTAYYEQYF. Variable domain in full (rest from reference TRBV7-9 and TRBJ2-7): DTGVSQNPRHKITKRGQNVTFRCDPISEHNRLYWYRQTLGQGPEFLTYFQNEAQLEKSRLLSDRFSAERPKGSFSTLEIQRTEQGDSAMYLCASSSTTTAYYEQYFGPGTRLTVT.

This rearrangement joins TRBV21-1 to TRBJ1-6; TRBD1 is the table's D call and was not checked against the DNA. TRBV21-1 is a known pseudogene. The CDR3 is 19 residues long. CDR3 loop: CASSPNLGQGRIDNSPLHF. Written as DNA, the CDR3 is TGTGCCAGCAGCCCTAATCTGGGACAGGGTCGCATCGATAATTCACCCCTCCACTTT.

The count of this clone is one. The chain employs TRBV5-5 and TRBJ1-2; tentative D call: TRBD1 (6 bases). This CDR3 spans 13 amino acids. V was pared by 4 bases and J by 3 bases, with 10 bases between. Per the germline V gene, CDR1 is SGHKS and CDR2 is YYEKEE (reference sequence). CDR3 in DNA: TGTGCCAGCAGCACAGGGTTCGACTATGGCTACACCTTC. Translation gives CASSTGFDYGYTF.

J is TRBJ1-5 and V is TRBV6-1; D is unclear. This CDR3 has 12 amino acids. CDR1 is MNHNS, CDR2 SASEGT, per germline. Trimming took off 6 bases at V and 3 bases at J, with 6 bases between the two ends. CDR3 amino acids: CASREHNQPQHF. The DNA for the CDR3 is TGTGCCAGCAGGGAGCACAATCAGCCCCAGCATTTT.

The chain recombines TRBV19 with TRBJ1-1, with TRBD1 matching over 7 bases. V lost 8 bases and J lost 3; bases outside the gene matches: 12. Germline V lookup: CDR1 LNHDA, CDR2 SQIVND (reference sequence). CDR3 length: 15 amino acids. The CDR3 loop is CASAEQGLKDTEAFF. CDR3 nucleotides: TGTGCCAGTGCTGAACAGGGGTTAAAGGACACTGAAGCTTTCTTT.

The chain links TRBV19 to TRBJ2-1, with TRBD1 identical over 7 bases. The CDR3 runs 17 residues. With V trimmed by 4 bases and J by 0 bases, 9 bases remained unmatched. The V gene's germline CDR1 is LNHDA and CDR2 SQIVND (reference sequence). The DNA for the CDR3 is TGTGCCAGTAGTAACCCGACAGGGTATAGCTCCTACAATGAGCAGTTCTTC. Translating gives CASSNPTGYSSYNEQFF. The full variable domain, in which reference TRBV19 and TRBJ2-1 provide the parts outside the CDR3, is DGGITQSPKYLFRKEGQNVTLSCEQNLNHDAMYWYRQDPGQGLRLIYYSQIVNDFQKGDIAEGYSVSREKKESFPLTVTSAQKNPTAFYLCASSNPTGYSSYNEQFFGPGTRLTVL.

This clone showed up just once. The chain combines TRBV30 with TRBJ1-4, with a weak D call TRBD1 (5 bases). This CDR3 is 15 amino acids long. Trimming removed 4 bases from V and 3 bases from J, with 15 bases in between. The V gene's germline CDR1 is GTSNPN and CDR2 SVGIG (reference sequence). CDR3 amino acids: CAWTEGVVPNEKLFF. The DNA for the CDR3 is TGTGCCTGGACCGAAGGGGTCGTGCCTAATGAAAAACTGTTTTTT.

V gene TRBV11-3 combines with J gene TRBJ2-7; D gene ambiguous. Deletions cut 6 bases from V and 6 bases from J, with 12 bases between. This CDR3 contains 12 residues. Germline V lookup: CDR1 SGHNT, CDR2 YENEEA. The CDR3 DNA follows: TGTGCCAGCAGTCCCTATTCCGGCGAGCAGTACTTC. Protein: CASSPYSGEQYF.

DNA for the CDR3: TGTGCCAGCAGCTTGTCGGGGGGCGTAGGAAACTATGGCTACACCTTC. Its translation: CASSLSGGVGNYGYTF. This chain connects TRBV7-9 to TRBJ1-2; maybe TRBD1 (6 bases). The germline V and J ends were trimmed by 3 bases and 2 bases, with 16 bases remaining between them. CDR1 is SEHNR, CDR2 FQNEAQ, per germline (reference sequence). The CDR3 runs to 16 residues.